This TCR beta chain came from a study of cytomegalovirus exposure and HLA in healthy donors (dated by TCRdb to about 2017). In terms of the full investigation: An earlier analysis of a few hundred of the donors reported 250 to 350 Gb of sequence data and 95 million to 130 million unique TCR beta sequences obtained from some 170 million T cells. An early release that covered roughly 600 HLA-typed donors contained approximately 290 gigabases of sequencing data and 75 million to 100 million unique TCR sequences. The genetic ancestry cluster associated with self-reported Caucasian donors included around 76% of the roughly 400 genotyped donors. The study was designed to test whether signatures of past pathogen exposure could be identified by cataloging public T cell receptors. The study used immunosequencing to profile the T cell repertoires of under 700 subjects and linked those repertoires to cytomegalovirus serostatus. Besides the first cohort of 550 to 750 subjects, a separate validation cohort made up of 120 different subjects was used. To predict cytomegalovirus infection status, the study combined high-throughput TCR immunosequencing, statistical association of individual TCRs with disease status, and machine learning. In a later analysis, previously published TCR beta repertoires from 666 donors were re-analyzed and high-resolution HLA genotyping was added so that TCR occurrence patterns could be studied. Rather than drawing on any new phenotypic data, the later analysis identified candidate immune exposures from TCR beta sequences and the way those sequences occurred across donors. In an earlier analysis of 587 of the donors, high-throughput TCR beta sequencing was used to judge whether each TCR beta V gene segment behaved as functional or pseudogenic. Donor age, sex, ethnicity and CMV serostatus were compiled together with the repertoire data. A later genetic analysis took genome-wide SNP genotypes for about 55% of the 666 donors and used that subset as a discovery cohort. All discovery cohort repertoires had been generated using a single sequencing platform. HLA typing included class I and class II loci at four-digit resolution. Typing coverage differed by locus: A, B, C, DRB1 and DQB1 were typed in about 620-630 donors, DQA1 in about 560, DPA1 in approximately 610, and DPB1 in just under 480. Because of strong linkage in the cohort, roughly five DR-DQ haplotypes were treated as single units for association and clustering. Among 350 to 400 genotyped donors of the cohort, an average of approximately 240,000 unique TCR beta nucleotide sequences were sequenced per donor, roughly a sixth of them non-productive.

In total, fewer than 750 healthy bone marrow donors made up the cohort. At the time of sampling, all cohort members were nominally healthy, though unrecorded immune exposures were likely present. The donor tested CMV seronegative and was one of the 352 seronegative cohort members. Each donor provided a peripheral blood sample, and peripheral blood mononuclear cells were used for TCR beta sequencing. The Qiagen DNeasy Blood Extraction Kit was used to extract genomic DNA from the blood cell samples. Study-level results and caveats: In an earlier analysis of 450 to 750 of the donors, most TCR beta V segments appeared in productive rearrangements about 87% or about 30% of the time, broadly matching IMGT annotations. When HLA alleles, especially DR and DQ, strongly co-occurred, TCR associations were difficult to assign to individual alleles. Over 15 rarely observed V segments, including chromosome 9 orphons, were excluded from the earlier analysis of several hundred of the donors because counts were too low. In a later analysis, HLA-associated TCR beta chains were found to be more clonally expanded and to have lower generation probabilities than equally common non-associated chains. A later analysis found that most CMV-associated TCR beta chains appeared HLA-restricted, with HLA associations seemingly driven largely by CMV exposure. Because HLA typing was missing for some donors at each locus, association tests included only the typed subset. A later genetic analysis reported fewer N-insertions in productive TCRs among donors in an Asian-associated ancestry cluster than the approximately 700-donor mean. The study gave a list of roughly 150 TCR beta chains associated with cytomegalovirus. A further reported finding was that TCR beta sequences accurately predicted the HLA-A and HLA-B alleles for most subjects in the first cohort. The only immune exposure information available for the cohort was CMV serostatus. Most TCR sequences were observed very rarely across donors, whereas some public TCRs were present in many individuals. A later genetic analysis associated a missense DCLRE1C variant with V-gene and J-gene trimming of TCR beta chains, and an independent cohort replicated the association. According to a later analysis, parvovirus B19, influenza, CMV and Epstein-Barr virus appeared linked to several top co-occurrence clusters. A later analysis found that TCR association rates varied across HLA loci, with DRB1 alleles showing the most associated TCRs and HLA-C alleles the fewest. Linkage disequilibrium might explain the correlated functional status among segregating V segments, but an unknown experimental factor could not be ruled out. The 87-base-pair reads could not distinguish some IMGT-functional V segments, including TRBV6-2 and TRBV6-3, so those segments were excluded. Three of the identified cytomegalovirus-associated TCR beta chains were confirmed in vitro to be specific for cytomegalovirus antigens. Only TCR beta chains were sequenced in this cohort, and the absence of alpha or paired-chain data limited detectable features. In both the original and validation cohorts, the classifier was reported to diagnose cytomegalovirus status with high specificity and sensitivity. According to the authors, the approach could potentially be generalized to other disease states and immunological phenotypes. The presence/absence analyses assumed that sequencing depth was roughly uniform across donors, and that assumption may not be true. A group of highly shared sequence variants was considered likely to be a technical artifact of the sequencing pipeline. Specific HLA alleles were associated with 18,000 or so TCR beta sequences at a false discovery rate of 0.05 in a later analysis.

Regarding this clone: Its antigen is still unknown.

Based on the germline V gene, the CDR1 and CDR2 sequences are SQVTM and ANQGSEA. The CDR3 has 13 amino acids, counting the end cysteine and phenylalanine. Just CDR3 DNA is preserved here, 39 bases in frame from base 1. Relative to germline, V is 4 bases shorter and J is 10 bases shorter, with 17 bases between their ends. Library preparation was by the immunoSEQ multiplex PCR assay. The multiplex PCR relied on a mix of 60 forward primers for TCR Vbeta segments and 13 reverse primers for TCR Jbeta segments. A multiplex PCR assay on genomic DNA amplified the CDR3 region of rearranged TCR beta genes. Amplified TCR beta libraries were sequenced as 87-base-pair reads on the Illumina HiSeq System. The paper's data handling went like this. Across the 600 to 700 repertoires, a later analysis counted around 80 million unique TCR beta chains, 9.5 million to 12 million of which were shared by at least two donors. A nearest-neighbor algorithm error-corrected the raw reads and collapsed the reads into unique sequences, merging closely related sequences to remove PCR and sequencing errors. Alignment of CDR3 sequences to IMGT reference sequences was used to assign V, D and J gene segments. For a sequence to be retained, a match of at least six nucleotides to both a V gene segment and a J gene segment was required. Rearrangements were called productive when the CDR3 lacked stop codons and stayed in frame with V and J; all others were non-productive. CDR3 was defined by IMGT convention, running from the second conserved V-encoded cysteine to the conserved J-encoded phenylalanine. Sequences without an unambiguous match to a single V gene segment were excluded from the earlier analysis of a few hundred of the donors. An earlier analysis of some 500 of the donors classified V segments as functional when productive rearrangements were above 56.7% and as segregating when the standard deviation between donors was above 5%. To diagnose cytomegalovirus status from the catalog of TCR beta chain sequences, a statistical classification framework was built. In a later analysis, V and J genes were assigned by comparing TCR nucleotide sequences against IMGT/GENE-DB human TR gene sequences. The TCRdist pipeline was used in a later analysis to assign CDR3 sequences and most-parsimonious VDJ recombination scenarios. A later analysis defined each TCR beta chain by its CDR3 amino acid sequence plus V-gene family, and excluded reads lacking a unique V-gene family. As a way to deal with suspected cross-contamination and a sequencing artifact, a later analysis dropped hundreds of nucleotide sequences that were highly shared and had low generation probability. A later analysis calculated a clonal expansion index for each public chain from normalized within-repertoire ranks of inferred template counts. In a later analysis, generation probabilities were computed with a VDJ recombination model fitted to out-of-frame rearrangements, and the resulting probabilities were checked against IGoR. In a later analysis, hypergeometric tests were used to score TCR-TCR, TCR-HLA and TCR-CMV co-occurrence, with a repertoire-size bias correction applied to TCR pairs. A later analysis estimated false discovery rates by permuting HLA or CMV assignments 20 times. In a later analysis, co-occurring TCRs were grouped using DBSCAN, and TCRdist sequence similarity was added for clustering within HLA-allele-positive subsets. Repertoires with fewer than 30,000 or more than 120,000 public chains, plus five repertoires with anomalous nucleotide sharing, were excluded from co-occurrence clustering. TCRdb stores this immuneACCESS table with in-frame sequences only. Part of the clones is absent; in the studies checked, under half of the shortfall reflects unresolved V genes, and no reason is known for the rest. That table supplies the V and J calls and clone size; D and trimming were determined from the DNA. This sample's listing comprises about 110,000 clones. Around 0.59% of the sample comes from the top ten.

This receptor was taken from a man between 50 and 59 years old in good health and CMV-seronegative. The source material was PBMCs. Rearrangement joined TRBV29-1 to TRBJ2-1, with TRBD2 as a weak D call on 5 bases. CDR3 reads: CSVARTHTNEQFF. The nucleotide sequence reads as follows: TGCAGCGTTGCTCGGACTCATACCAACGAGCAGTTCTTC.